The source of this T cell receptor beta chain is a study of T cell responses to AZD1222 COVID-19 vaccine. In regard to this clone: Its antigen remains unknown.

Sequencing used immunoSEQ multiplex PCR; TCRdb keeps in-frame clones, though not all of them. Among fewer than 130,000 clones listed, around 93% were seen once. Study-level points and caveats: Reportedly, nearly half of unique spike TCRs recognized epitopes outside B.1.351/B.1.1.7 mutations. Vaccine-associated CD4 TCRs ranged over spike, dominating at 160-218 and 743-854.

The source was peripheral blood, collected 28 days after the second AZD1222 dose. The origin of this receptor is an adult who received the AZD1222 COVID-19 vaccine.

The CDR3 loop reads CASSQDLLTHNEQFF. The CDR3 DNA is TGTGCCAGCAGCCAAGATCTCCTAACCCACAATGAGCAGTTCTTC. The chain carries TRBV14 and TRBJ2-1; unclear D gene. This CDR3 contains 15 residues. Germline lookup yields CDR1 SGHDN and CDR2 FVKESK. Trimming took 0 bases from V and 5 from J, leaving 11 bases between them.